This T cell receptor beta chain was identified in a study of graft-versus-host responses after intestinal transplantation. Whole-study findings and limits: The presence of high graft-versus-host to host-versus-graft clonal ratios in allografts characterized patients with graft-donor T cell macrochimerism.

The V end lost 4 bases, the J end lost 5 bases, and 8 bases lay between the germline ends. The CDR3 has 12 residues. Germline-derived CDR1 and CDR2 are SEHNR and FQNEAQ (reference sequence). About this clone itself: What it binds is unknown.

Profiled with immunoSEQ multiplex PCR; TCRdb holds only in-frame clones, not every one. The profile covers around 90,000 clones, with more than 90% appearing a single time and about 0.28% taken by the ten largest. The TCR sequence derives from a human donor who received an intestinal transplant. The chain uses TRBV7-9 and TRBJ2-5; D is ambiguous. Sequencing was performed on unstimulated CD4+ T cells sorted from spleen or lymph node cells, taken before intestinal transplant. The CDR3 DNA reads as TGTGCCAGCAGCTGGGTGGGGGAGACCCAGTACTTC. This sequence encodes CASSWVGETQYF. Together with reference TRBV7-9 and TRBJ2-5, the CDR3 gives the full variable domain: DTGVSQNPRHKITKRGQNVTFRCDPISEHNRLYWYRQTLGQGPEFLTYFQNEAQLEKSRLLSDRFSAERPKGSFSTLEIQRTEQGDSAMYLCASSWVGETQYFGPGTRLLVL.